Presented here are 17 T cell receptor beta chains from one specimen sequenced in a study of T-cell memory formation after mild COVID-19. TCRdb redid the calling of the 5' RACE reads with MiXCR, one entry per CDR3 protein. The sample lists more than 150,000 distinct CDR3 sequences, roughly 18% occurring once. The sequencing input was PBMCs or a T cell subset sorted from them (not recorded which). The receptors derive from a young man who had mild COVID-19 (a few samples of this study predate the infection). Cell type and time point are not known.

This sequence joins TRBV9 and TRBJ2-7; D possibly uses TRBD1 or TRBD2 (7 bases each). The CDR3 consists of 18 residues. The germline CDR1 and CDR2 sequences are SGDLS and YYNGEE. V was cut by 0 bases and J by 0 bases, with 19 bases left in between. CDR3 nucleotide sequence: TGTGCCAGCAGCGTAGGTCTATTGGGAGGGGGCCACTCCTACGAGCAGTACTTC. This gives the protein CASSVGLLGGGHSYEQYF.

This chain connects TRBV20-1 to TRBJ2-2; TRBD2 matches 10 bases. CDR1 DFQATT and CDR2 SNEGSKA come from the germline V gene (reference sequence). The trim removed 4 bases at V and 3 bases at J, leaving 5 bases unmatched. This CDR3 has 15 amino acids. CDR3 amino acids: CSATIGTSDTGELFF. CDR3 DNA sequence: TGCAGTGCTACCATCGGGACTAGCGACACCGGGGAGCTGTTTTTT.

This clonotype was recorded a few times. The chain joins TRBV5-1 to TRBJ2-1; tentatively, D is TRBD1 or TRBD2 (6 bases each). The CDR3 is 16 amino acids. The V gene's germline CDR1 is SGHRS and CDR2 YFSETQ. Trimming removed 4 bases at V and 4 bases at J, with 18 bases between. The CDR3 here is CASSHSRGRGYNEQFF. The CDR3 region has the DNA TGCGCCAGCAGCCATAGCCGGGGGCGGGGTTACAATGAGCAGTTCTTC. Using reference TRBV5-1 and TRBJ2-1 for the parts outside the CDR3, the full variable domain is KAGVTQTPRYLIKTRGQQVTLSCSPISGHRSVSWYQQTPGQGLQFLFEYFSETQRNKGNFPGRFSGRQFSNSRSEMNVSTLELGDSALYLCASSHSRGRGYNEQFFGPGTRLTVL.

This clonotype was picked up a small number of times. The chain is built from TRBV6-2 or TRBV6-3 and TRBJ2-7; 13 bases line up with TRBD2. CDR1 MNHEY and CDR2 SVGEGT come from the germline V gene. V trimming: 6 bases; J trimming: 4 bases; junction bases outside the gene matches: 6. The CDR3 length is 15 residues. In nucleotides, the CDR3 is TGTGCCAGCAGACCGACTAGCGGGGGGCCATACGAGCAGTACGTC. Amino acid sequence: CASRPTSGGPYEQYV.

The chain uses TRBV11-2 and TRBJ1-6, with D maybe TRBD1 (6 bases). V dropped 5 bases and J dropped 0 bases, with 17 bases sitting between them. This CDR3 comprises 18 residues. CDR1 is SGHAT and CDR2 is FQNNGV in the germline V gene. The CDR3 DNA follows: TGTGCCAGCAGCCACAGGGCGAGGGATTACTCCTATAATTCACCCCTCCACTTT. Protein: CASSHRARDYSYNSPLHF.

The J gene is TRBJ2-5, the V gene TRBV7-3, with D unclear. Germline-derived CDR1 and CDR2 are SGHTA and FQGTGA. The V end was cut by 1 base, the J end by 5 bases, with 11 bases between. The CDR3 is made up of 14 amino acids. The DNA of the CDR3 is TGTGCCAGCAGCTTAATGGCGGCTGGGGAGACCCAGTACTTC. Residues: CASSLMAAGETQYF. Filled out from reference TRBV7-3 and TRBJ2-5, the complete variable domain reads GAGVSQTPSNKVTEKGKYVELRCDPISGHTALYWYRQSLGQGPEFLIYFQGTGAADDSGLPNDRFFAVRPEGSVSTLKIQRTERGDSAVYLCASSLMAAGETQYFGPGTRLLVL.

This chain joins TRBV7-9 and TRBJ1-2; no reliable D call. CDR1 and CDR2 from the germline V gene are SEHNR and FQNEAQ (reference sequence). Between the trimmed V and J ends, which lost 4 bases and 4 bases, there was a span of 10 bases. The CDR3 runs 13 residues. CDR3 DNA sequence: TGTGCCAGCAGCTCAGGTTTCAGCTATGGCTACACCTTC. Translating gives CASSSGFSYGYTF.

This clonotype has a handful of counts. The chain uses TRBV20-1 and TRBJ1-5, with a tentative D call TRBD1 (6 bases). Germline assignment: CDR1 DFQATT and CDR2 SNEGSKA (reference sequence). The CDR3 has 15 residues. Trimming removed 5 bases at V and 7 bases at J, with 21 bases between. The DNA of the CDR3 is TGCAGTGCTGGACGGCAGGGGATGTCGGGCCAGCCCCAGCATTTT. Its protein is CSAGRQGMSGQPQHF.

The V and J genes are TRBV5-5 and TRBJ2-7, with TRBD2 as a possible D gene (6 bases). With 4 bases removed from V and 6 bases from J, the gap between germline ends came to 17 bases. CDR1 is SGHKS, CDR2 YYEKEE, per germline (reference sequence). This CDR3 spans 14 amino acids. CDR3 sequence reads: CASSPGVGVGEQYV. DNA of the CDR3: TGTGCCAGCAGCCCGGGGGTAGGGGTCGGCGAGCAGTACGTC.

This clonotype was recorded at least ten times. The V and J genes are TRBV24-1 and TRBJ2-3; D remains unclear. CDR3 length: 14 residues. The V and J ends lost 5 bases and 0 bases respectively, with 8 bases between them. Germline CDR1 and CDR2: KGHDR and SFDVKD. The CDR3 DNA reads TGTGCCACCAGTGTGGACGGGAGCACAGATACGCAGTATTTT. This sequence encodes CATSVDGSTDTQYF.

This chain uses TRBV20-1 with TRBJ1-1, with no clear D. The germline V gene has CDR1 DFQATT and CDR2 SNEGSKA (reference sequence). The CDR3 spans 13 residues. Between the trimmed V and J ends, which lost 1 base and 5 bases, there was a span of 11 bases. CDR3 sequence: CSARVQAGTEAFF. Here the CDR3 DNA reads TGCAGTGCTAGAGTTCAGGCGGGTACTGAAGCTTTCTTT.

This clonotype was seen only a few times. V is TRBV2 and J is TRBJ1-3, with TRBD1 matching over 10 bases. J gave up 0 bases and V 9 bases, and 11 bases lay outside the gene matches. CDR3 size: 17 residues. Germline CDR1 SNHLY, CDR2 FYNNEI. CDR3 region: CARRDRGPLFSGNTIYF. CDR3 DNA sequence: TGTGCCAGACGGGACAGGGGTCCCCTTTTCTCTGGAAACACCATATATTTT.

In this sample, this clonotype turned up many times. V is TRBV29-1 and J is TRBJ1-6; D call uncertain. Germline V gene lookup returns CDR1 SQVTM and CDR2 ANQGSEA. V shed 4 bases and J shed 10 bases, with 11 bases lying between them. There are 12 residues in the CDR3. This CDR3 is CSVGEGHSPLHF. In DNA form, the CDR3 reads TGCAGCGTTGGGGAAGGGCACTCACCCCTCCACTTT.

This clonotype was found once. The gene calls are TRBV11-2 and TRBJ2-5; maybe TRBD2 (6 bases). The CDR3 covers 15 residues. Germline CDR1 and CDR2: SGHAT and FQNNGV. V was cut by 1 base and J by 4 bases, with 13 bases left in between. The CDR3 DNA sequence: TGTGCCAGCAGCTTAGTGGAGGGGCTTCTAGAGACCCAGTACTTC. Translated: CASSLVEGLLETQYF.

This clonotype was observed a few times. As DNA, the CDR3 is TGCGCCAGCAGCCAAGAGGCCAGGGGCACCGGGGAGCTGTTTTTT. Its translation: CASSQEARGTGELFF. The rearrangement links TRBV4-3 to TRBJ2-2; D is perhaps TRBD1 (6 bases). Trimming stripped 0 bases from V and 4 bases from J, with 9 bases between. CDR3 size: 15 residues. Germline V gene lookup returns CDR1 LGHNA and CDR2 YSLEER.

J is TRBJ2-5 and V is TRBV5-1, with 7 bases fitting TRBD1. Germline CDR1 and CDR2: SGHRS and YFSETQ. The CDR3 contains 16 residues. V lost 4 bases, J lost 5 bases, and 14 bases stayed unmatched. CDR3 DNA sequence: TGCGCCAGCAGCCTTGACAGGGCTAGGGGGCGCGAGACCCAGTACTTC. Its translation: CASSLDRARGRETQYF.

This clonotype was counted between two and nine times. The chain links TRBV7-2 to TRBJ2-3, with 9 bases matching TRBD2. With 5 bases clipped from V and 7 bases from J, the junction kept 7 bases outside the gene matches. The CDR3 contains 14 residues. Germline V lookup: CDR1 SGHTA, CDR2 FQGNSA. The CDR3 DNA sequence: TGTGCCAGCAGCGTTTTAGCGGGGGACCATACGCAGTATTTT. Amino acid sequence: CASSVLAGDHTQYF.